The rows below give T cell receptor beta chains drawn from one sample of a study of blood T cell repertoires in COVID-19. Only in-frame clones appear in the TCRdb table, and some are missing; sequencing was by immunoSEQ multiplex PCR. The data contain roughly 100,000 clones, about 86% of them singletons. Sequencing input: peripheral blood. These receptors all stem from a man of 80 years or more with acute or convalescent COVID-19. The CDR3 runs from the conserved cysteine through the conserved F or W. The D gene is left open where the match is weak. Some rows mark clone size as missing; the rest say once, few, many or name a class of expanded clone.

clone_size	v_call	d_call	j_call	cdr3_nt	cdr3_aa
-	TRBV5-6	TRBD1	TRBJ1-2	TGTGCCAGCAGCTTCAGTCAGGGGGCGCGTGGCTACACCTTC	CASSFSQGARGYTF
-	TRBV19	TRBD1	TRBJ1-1	TGTGCCAGTAGTATAGGAACAGGGGGGAAGACTGAAGCTTTCTTT	CASSIGTGGKTEAFF
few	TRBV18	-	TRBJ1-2	TGTGCCAGCTCACCACAGGAGCGCGGCTACACCTTC	CASSPQERGYTF
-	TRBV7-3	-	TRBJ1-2	TGTGCCAGCAGCTTAAGACAGACAGATGGCTACACCTTC	CASSLRQTDGYTF
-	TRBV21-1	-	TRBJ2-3	TGTGCCAGCAGCAAAAAGGACAGGGGCACAGATACGCAGTATTTT	CASSKKDRGTDTQYF
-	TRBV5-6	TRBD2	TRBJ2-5	TGTGCCAGCAGCGGAGCGGGAGAAGAGACCCAGTACTTC	CASSGAGEETQYF
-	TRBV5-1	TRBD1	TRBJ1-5	TGCGCCAGCAGCCCGACAGGGGGGCGGCAGCCCCAGCATTTT	CASSPTGGRQPQHF
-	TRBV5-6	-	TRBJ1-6	TGTGCCAGCAGCTTAGGAGACAGATACTCACCCCTCCACTTT	CASSLGDRYSPLHF
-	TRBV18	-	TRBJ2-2	TGTGCCAGCTCACCTCCCCGTACCGGGGAGCTGTTTTTT	CASSPPRTGELFF
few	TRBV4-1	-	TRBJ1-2	TGCGCCAGCAGCCAGGCTGGACAGATTCTTAACTATGGCTACACCTTC	CASSQAGQILNYGYTF
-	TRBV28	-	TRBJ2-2	TGTGCCAGCAGTTCCTACCCCACCGGGGAGCTGTTTTTT	CASSSYPTGELFF
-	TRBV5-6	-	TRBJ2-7	TGTGCCAGCAGCCGTCCCGGGTACGAGCAGTACTTC	CASSRPGYEQYF
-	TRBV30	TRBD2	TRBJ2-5	TGTGCCTGGAGTGCTCAGTTGGGAGGGCCTGGGACCCAGTACTTC	CAWSAQLGGPGTQYF
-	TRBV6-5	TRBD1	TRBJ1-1	TGTGCCAGCAGTTCGCCGGGACAGAGGCGTGAAGCTTTCTTT	CASSSPGQRREAFF
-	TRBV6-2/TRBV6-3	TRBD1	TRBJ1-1	TGTGCCAGCAGTTACCCCCCGGGACAGTCGACAGGGCGGTCCACTGAAGCTTTCTTT	CASSYPPGQSTGRSTEAFF
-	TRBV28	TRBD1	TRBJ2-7	TGTGCCAGCAGTTTGGGGACAGGGATCAACTACGAGCAGTACTTC	CASSLGTGINYEQYF
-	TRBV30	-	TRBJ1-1	TGTGCCTGGAGTGTACGGTGGGGGGTAGGCACTGAAGCTTTCTTT	CAWSVRWGVGTEAFF
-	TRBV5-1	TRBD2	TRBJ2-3	TGCGCCAGCAGCTCCCTGACTAGCGGGAGCCCAGATACGCAGTATTTT	CASSSLTSGSPDTQYF
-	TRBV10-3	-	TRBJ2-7	TGTGCCATCAGTGATCCCGAGGGGGTTACCTACGAGCAGTACTTC	CAISDPEGVTYEQYF
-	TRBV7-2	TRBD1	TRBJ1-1	TGTGCCAGCAGCGCACAAGGGGGCCCCCCTTATGAAGCTTTCTTT	CASSAQGGPPYEAFF
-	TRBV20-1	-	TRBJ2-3	TGCAGTGCTAGAGTATCAGATACGCAGTATTTT	CSARVSDTQYF
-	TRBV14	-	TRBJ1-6	TGTGCCAGCAGTTCAAGCCCACAACTACCACCCCTCCACTTT	CASSSSPQLPPLHF
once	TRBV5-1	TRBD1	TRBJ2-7	TGCGCCAGCAGCGAATTACCGGGACAGGGGAGGAACGAGCAGTACTTC	CASSELPGQGRNEQYF
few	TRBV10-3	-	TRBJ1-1	TGTGCCATCAGTGAGTCGTGGGGCACTAACACTGAAGCTTTCTTT	CAISESWGTNTEAFF
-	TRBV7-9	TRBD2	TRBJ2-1	TGTGCCAGCAGCCCGACTAGCGGGAGGATAAATGAGCAGTTCTTC	CASSPTSGRINEQFF
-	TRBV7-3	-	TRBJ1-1	TGTGCCAGCAGCTTAGAGGGCAAAACTGAAGCTTTCTTT	CASSLEGKTEAFF
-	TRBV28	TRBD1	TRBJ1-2	TGTGCCAGCAGTTCCATCGGGACAGGCGAGAACTATGGCTACACCTTC	CASSSIGTGENYGYTF
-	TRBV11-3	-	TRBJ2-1	TGTGCCAGCAGCTTAAAAGAGAGACAGGCCCTCGGTGAGCAGTTCTTC	CASSLKERQALGEQFF
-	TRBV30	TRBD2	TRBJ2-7	TGTGCCTGGAGTGATCGCGGGAGAGTCAACGAGCAGTACTTC	CAWSDRGRVNEQYF
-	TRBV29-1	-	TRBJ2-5	TGCAGCGCCCTGATCGGGGGAGAGACCCAGTACTTC	CSALIGGETQYF
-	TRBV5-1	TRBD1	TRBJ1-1	TGCGCCAGCAGCTCGCTGGGACAGGGATCCTCTGAAGCTTTCTTT	CASSSLGQGSSEAFF
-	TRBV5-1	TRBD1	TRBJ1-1	TGCGCCAGCAGCTCGTTGACAGGGCGGATGAACACTGAAGCTTTCTTT	CASSSLTGRMNTEAFF
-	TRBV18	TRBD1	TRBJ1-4	TGTGCCAGCTCCCGCACCTCCGGGACAGGGGCCGCTAATGAAAAACTGTTTTTT	CASSRTSGTGAANEKLFF
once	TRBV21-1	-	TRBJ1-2	TGTGCCAGCAGCCCCCGGGACTTGCACTATGGCTACACCTTC	CASSPRDLHYGYTF
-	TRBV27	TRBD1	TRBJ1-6	TGTGCCAGCAGTCCCGGACAGGGGAAAGGGTCCTATAATTCACCCCTCCACTTT	CASSPGQGKGSYNSPLHF
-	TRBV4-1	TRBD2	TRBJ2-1	TGCGCCAGCAGCCAAGAGATGGGACTAGCGGGAGGGGCCGAGCAGTTCTTC	CASSQEMGLAGGAEQFF
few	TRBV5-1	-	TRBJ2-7	TGCGCCAGCAGCTGGGCCCCCGGGACCTACGAGCAGTACTTC	CASSWAPGTYEQYF
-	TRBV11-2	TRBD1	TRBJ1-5	TGTGCCAGCAGCTTAGGACAGGGGGGGAATCAGCCCCAGCATTTT	CASSLGQGGNQPQHF
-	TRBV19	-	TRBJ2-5	TGTGCCAGTAGTATGGGGCGTGAGACCCAGTACTTC	CASSMGRETQYF
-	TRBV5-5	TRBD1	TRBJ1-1	TGTGCCAGCAGCTTGGACTGGGGACAGGGTTCTCGATTCGACACTGAAGCTTTCTTT	CASSLDWGQGSRFDTEAFF
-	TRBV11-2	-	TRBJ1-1	TGTGCCAGCAGCTTAGAAATGGGGAGAAGGAACACTGAAGCTTTCTTT	CASSLEMGRRNTEAFF